Detailed here is one T cell receptor beta chain. Its target is not known. This sample was taken from a study of early stage breast cancer tumors. Overall study: Of around 16 invasive breast tumors, more than ten were hormone receptor-positive, HER2-negative. Average read coverage per sample was approximately 9.4-fold. Study observations and caveats: Comparing each tissue with blood distinguished tumor from normal in about 90% of the 16 patients. Bulk DNA sequencing of unsorted cells missed chain pairing and markers.

Profiling relied on immunoSEQ multiplex PCR, and the TCRdb table lists in-frame clones only, not all of them. The repertoire holds 25,000 to 35,000 clones, with 70% to 75% as singletons. Germline CDR1 reads SNHLY; CDR2 reads FYNNEI. CDR3 length: 14 residues. Trimming took 6 bases from V and 1 from J, leaving 12 bases between them. This TCR came from a person younger than 45 with breast cancer. The sequenced sample was breast tumor tissue. The rearrangement uses TRBV2 and TRBJ1-1; D unclear. In DNA form, the CDR3 reads TGTGCCAGCAGCGAGTACAGCTCGAACACTGAAGCTTTCTTT. It codes for CASSEYSSNTEAFF.